This TCR beta chain was sequenced for a study of T cell changes during pregnancy in multiple sclerosis. This clone came up once. J gave up 2 bases and V 7 bases, and 3 bases lay outside the gene matches. This CDR3 comprises 13 residues. CDR1 and CDR2 from the germline V gene are SNHLY and FYNNEI. Profiling relied on immunoSEQ multiplex PCR, and the TCRdb table lists in-frame clones only, not all of them. The table lists approximately 30,000 clones, 89% of them singletons. This receptor was identified in a female donor in good health, enrolled as a control in a pregnancy study. Sequenced material: CD4+ T cells from peripheral blood mononuclear cells, taken in the first trimester of pregnancy. The chain uses TRBV2 and TRBJ2-5; 8 bases are shared with TRBD2. CDR3 loop: CASTIAGQETQYF. CDR3 nucleotides: TGTGCCAGCACTATAGCGGGGCAAGAGACCCAGTACTTC. Full variable domain (remainder filled in from reference TRBV2 and TRBJ2-5): EPEVTQTPSHQVTQMGQEVILRCVPISNHLYFYWYRQILGQKVEFLVSFYNNEISEKSEIFDDQFSVERPDGSNFTLKIRSTKLEDSAMYFCASTIAGQETQYFGPGTRLLVL.